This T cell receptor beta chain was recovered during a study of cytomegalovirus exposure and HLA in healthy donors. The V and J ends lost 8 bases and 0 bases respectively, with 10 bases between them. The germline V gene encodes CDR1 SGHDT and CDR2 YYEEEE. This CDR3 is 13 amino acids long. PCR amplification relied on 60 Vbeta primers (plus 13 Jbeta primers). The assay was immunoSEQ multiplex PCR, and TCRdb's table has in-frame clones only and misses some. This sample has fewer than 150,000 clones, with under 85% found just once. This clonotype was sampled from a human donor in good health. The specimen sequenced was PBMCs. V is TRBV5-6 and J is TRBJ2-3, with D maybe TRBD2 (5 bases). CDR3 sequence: CASLAESTDTQYF. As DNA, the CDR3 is TGTGCCAGTCTAGCTGAAAGCACAGATACGCAGTATTTT.